The sequence of this T cell receptor (beta chain) was determined in a study of vaccination effects on CD4 cells after COVID-19. Study-wide background: After expansion with viral peptide pools in the ViraFEST assay, antigen-specific CD4+ T cells were sequenced. Overall study findings and caveats: The study found that only 1 of 255 vaccine-induced clones from healthy vaccinees cross-reacted with common cold coronaviruses.

In germline, CDR1 is MNHNS, CDR2 SASEGT. The CDR3 extends over 14 amino acids. Trimming removed 1 base at V and 3 bases at J, with 7 bases between. The table came from immunoSEQ multiplex PCR; TCRdb's copy has only in-frame clones and leaves some out. Found here are fewer than 40,000 clones, around 70% of them singletons; the top ten hold about 4%. As regards this clone: The antigen remains undetermined.

Culture proceeded for about ten days, and CD4+ T cells were then isolated. Researchers swapped half the medium for IL-2 medium on both days 3 and 7. The sequence derives from a human donor who received a COVID-19 vaccine. The sequencing used CD4+ T cells from PBMCs cultured without peptide, collected before COVID-19 vaccination. The V call is TRBV6-1, the J call TRBJ1-5; D unclear. The CDR3 loop reads CASSEEWDNQPQHF. CDR3 DNA: TGTGCCAGCAGTGAAGAGTGGGACAATCAGCCCCAGCATTTT.